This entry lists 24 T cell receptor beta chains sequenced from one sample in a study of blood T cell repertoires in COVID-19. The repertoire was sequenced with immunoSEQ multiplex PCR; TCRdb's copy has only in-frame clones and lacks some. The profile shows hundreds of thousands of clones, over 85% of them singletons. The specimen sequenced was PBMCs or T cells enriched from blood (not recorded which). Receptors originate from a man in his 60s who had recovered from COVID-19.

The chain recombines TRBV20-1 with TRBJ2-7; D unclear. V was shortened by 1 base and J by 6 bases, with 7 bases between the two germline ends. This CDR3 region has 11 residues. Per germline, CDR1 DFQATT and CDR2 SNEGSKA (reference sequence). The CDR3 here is CSARVIGEQYF. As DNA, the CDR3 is TGCAGTGCTAGAGTTATCGGCGAGCAGTACTTC.

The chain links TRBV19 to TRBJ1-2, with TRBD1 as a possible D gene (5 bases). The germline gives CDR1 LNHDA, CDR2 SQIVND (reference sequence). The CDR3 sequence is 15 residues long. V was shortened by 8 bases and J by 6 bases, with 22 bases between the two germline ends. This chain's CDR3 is CASAGNSGGYDGYTF. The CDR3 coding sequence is TGTGCCAGTGCAGGAAATTCGGGGGGTTACGATGGCTACACCTTC. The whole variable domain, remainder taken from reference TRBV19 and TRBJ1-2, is DGGITQSPKYLFRKEGQNVTLSCEQNLNHDAMYWYRQDPGQGLRLIYYSQIVNDFQKGDIAEGYSVSREKKESFPLTVTSAQKNPTAFYLCASAGNSGGYDGYTFGSGTRLTVV.

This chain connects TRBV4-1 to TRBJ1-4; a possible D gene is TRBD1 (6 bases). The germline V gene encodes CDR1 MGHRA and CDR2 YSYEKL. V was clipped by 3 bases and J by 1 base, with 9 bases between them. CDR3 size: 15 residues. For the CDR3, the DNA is TGCGCCAGCAGCCACCTGGACAGAACTAATGAAAAACTGTTTTTT. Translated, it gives CASSHLDRTNEKLFF.

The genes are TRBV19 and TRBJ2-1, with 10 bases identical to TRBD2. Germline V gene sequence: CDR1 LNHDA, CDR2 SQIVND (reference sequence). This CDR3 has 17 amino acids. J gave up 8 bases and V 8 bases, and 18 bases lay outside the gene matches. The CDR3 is CASGPPIKREGLHEQFF. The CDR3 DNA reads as TGTGCCAGTGGTCCCCCGATTAAGCGGGAGGGCCTCCATGAGCAGTTCTTC.

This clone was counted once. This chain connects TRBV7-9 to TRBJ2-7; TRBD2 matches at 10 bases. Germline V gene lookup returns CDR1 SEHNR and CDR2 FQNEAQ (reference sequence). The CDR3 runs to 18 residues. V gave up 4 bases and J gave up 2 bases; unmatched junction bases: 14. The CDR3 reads CASSSDHYSGRPAYEQYF. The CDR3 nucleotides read TGTGCCAGCAGCTCAGATCACTATAGCGGGAGGCCCGCCTACGAGCAGTACTTC.

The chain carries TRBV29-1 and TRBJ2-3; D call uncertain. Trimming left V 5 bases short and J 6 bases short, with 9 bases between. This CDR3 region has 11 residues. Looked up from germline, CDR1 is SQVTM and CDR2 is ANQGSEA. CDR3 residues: CSVSLFDTQYF. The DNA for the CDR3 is TGCAGCGTTTCACTTTTCGATACGCAGTATTTT.

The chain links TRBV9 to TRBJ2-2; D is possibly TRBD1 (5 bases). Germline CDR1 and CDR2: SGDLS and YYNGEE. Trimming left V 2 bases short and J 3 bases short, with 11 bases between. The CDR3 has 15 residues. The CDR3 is CASSVQGSDTGELFF. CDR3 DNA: TGTGCCAGCAGCGTCCAGGGTTCGGACACCGGGGAGCTGTTTTTT.

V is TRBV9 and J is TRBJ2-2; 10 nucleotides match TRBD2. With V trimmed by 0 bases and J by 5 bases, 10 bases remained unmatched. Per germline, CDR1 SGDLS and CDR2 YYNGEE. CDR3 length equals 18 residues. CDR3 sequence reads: CASSVDERGGLRTGELFF. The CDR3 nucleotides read TGTGCCAGCAGCGTAGACGAGCGGGGGGGCCTGCGAACCGGGGAGCTGTTTTTT. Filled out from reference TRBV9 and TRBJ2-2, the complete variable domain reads DSGVTQTPKHLITATGQRVTLRCSPRSGDLSVYWYQQSLDQGLQFLIQYYNGEERAKGNILERFSAQQFPDLHSELNLSSLELGDSALYFCASSVDERGGLRTGELFFGEGSRLTVL.

The CDR3, as DNA: TGTGCCAGCAGCTCCCCGGGAGGTCTTAACTATGGCTACACCTTC. As protein: CASSSPGGLNYGYTF. The chain carries TRBV6-5 and TRBJ1-2; no clear D. This CDR3 is 15 amino acids long. Germline V gene data show CDR1 as MNHEY and CDR2 as SVGAGI. V dropped 6 bases and J dropped 1 base, with 15 bases sitting between them.

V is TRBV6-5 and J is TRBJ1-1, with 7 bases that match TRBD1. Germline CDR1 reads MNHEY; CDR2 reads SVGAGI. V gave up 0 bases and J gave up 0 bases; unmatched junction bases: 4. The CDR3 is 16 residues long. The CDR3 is CASSYSPGQMNTEAFF. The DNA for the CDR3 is TGTGCCAGCAGTTACTCCCCGGGACAGATGAACACTGAAGCTTTCTTT.

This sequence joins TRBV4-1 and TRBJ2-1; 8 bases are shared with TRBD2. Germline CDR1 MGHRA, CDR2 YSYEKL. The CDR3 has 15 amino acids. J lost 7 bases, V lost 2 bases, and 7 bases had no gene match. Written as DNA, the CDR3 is TGCGCCAGCAGCCAACGGGCGGGAGGTGGTAATGAGCAGTTCTTC. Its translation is CASSQRAGGGNEQFF.

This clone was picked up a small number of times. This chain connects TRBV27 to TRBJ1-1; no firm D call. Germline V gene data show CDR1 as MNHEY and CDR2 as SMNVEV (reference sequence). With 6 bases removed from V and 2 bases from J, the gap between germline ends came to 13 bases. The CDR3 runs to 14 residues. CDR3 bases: TGTGCCAGCAGGCGGCGGCAGCCAAACACTGAAGCTTTCTTT. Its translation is CASRRRQPNTEAFF.

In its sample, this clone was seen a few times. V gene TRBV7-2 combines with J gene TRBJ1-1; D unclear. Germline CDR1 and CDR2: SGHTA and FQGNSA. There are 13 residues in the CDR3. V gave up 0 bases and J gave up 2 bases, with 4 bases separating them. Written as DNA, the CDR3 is TGTGCCAGCAGCTTAGCGCTAAACACTGAAGCTTTCTTT. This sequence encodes CASSLALNTEAFF. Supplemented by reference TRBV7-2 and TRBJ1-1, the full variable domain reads GAGVSQSPSNKVTEKGKDVELRCDPISGHTALYWYRQSLGQGLEFLIYFQGNSAPDKSGLPSDRFSAERTGGSVSTLTIQRTQQEDSAVYLCASSLALNTEAFFGQGTRLTVV.

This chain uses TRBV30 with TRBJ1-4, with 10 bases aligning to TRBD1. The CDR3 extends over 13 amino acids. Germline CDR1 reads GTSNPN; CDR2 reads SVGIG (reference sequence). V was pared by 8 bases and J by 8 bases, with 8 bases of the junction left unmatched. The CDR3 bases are TGTGCCATCGACAGGGGGCGCTGGGAAAAACTGTTTTTT. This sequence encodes CAIDRGRWEKLFF.

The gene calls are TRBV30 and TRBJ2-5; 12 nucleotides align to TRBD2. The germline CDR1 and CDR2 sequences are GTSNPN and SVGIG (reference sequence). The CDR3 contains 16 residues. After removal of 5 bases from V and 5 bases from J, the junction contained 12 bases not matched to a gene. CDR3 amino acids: CAWCLAGGRNAETQYF. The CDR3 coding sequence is TGTGCCTGGTGCCTAGCGGGAGGGAGAAACGCGGAGACCCAGTACTTC.

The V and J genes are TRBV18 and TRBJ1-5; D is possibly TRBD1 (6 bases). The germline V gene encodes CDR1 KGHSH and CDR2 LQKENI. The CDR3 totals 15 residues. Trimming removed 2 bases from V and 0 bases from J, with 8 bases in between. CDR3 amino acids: CASSPGQISNQPQHF. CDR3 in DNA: TGTGCCAGCTCACCAGGACAGATTAGCAATCAGCCCCAGCATTTT.

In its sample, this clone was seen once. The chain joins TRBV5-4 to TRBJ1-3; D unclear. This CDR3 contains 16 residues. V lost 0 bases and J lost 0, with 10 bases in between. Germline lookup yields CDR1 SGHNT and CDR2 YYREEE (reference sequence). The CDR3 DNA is TGTGCCAGCAGCTTGGCCGGGTCAACCTCTGGAAACACCATATATTTT. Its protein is CASSLAGSTSGNTIYF.

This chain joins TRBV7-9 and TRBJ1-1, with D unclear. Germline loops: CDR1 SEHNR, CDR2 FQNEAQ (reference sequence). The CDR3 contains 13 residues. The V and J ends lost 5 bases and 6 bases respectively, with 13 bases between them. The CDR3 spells CASSPTREPEAFF. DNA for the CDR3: TGTGCCAGCAGCCCCACGAGGGAGCCTGAAGCTTTCTTT. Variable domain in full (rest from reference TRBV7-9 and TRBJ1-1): DTGVSQNPRHKITKRGQNVTFRCDPISEHNRLYWYRQTLGQGPEFLTYFQNEAQLEKSRLLSDRFSAERPKGSFSTLEIQRTEQGDSAMYLCASSPTREPEAFFGQGTRLTVV.

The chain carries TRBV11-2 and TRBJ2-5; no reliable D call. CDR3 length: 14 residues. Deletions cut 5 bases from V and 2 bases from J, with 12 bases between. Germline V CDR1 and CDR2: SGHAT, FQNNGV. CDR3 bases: TGTGCCAGCAGCCGTGACTCCACACAAGAGACCCAGTACTTC. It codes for CASSRDSTQETQYF.

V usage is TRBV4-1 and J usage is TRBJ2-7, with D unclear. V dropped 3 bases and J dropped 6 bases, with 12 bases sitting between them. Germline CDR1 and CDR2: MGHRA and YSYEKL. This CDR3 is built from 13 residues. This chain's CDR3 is CASSHRQHGEQYF. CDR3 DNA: TGCGCCAGCAGCCACAGGCAGCATGGCGAGCAGTACTTC.

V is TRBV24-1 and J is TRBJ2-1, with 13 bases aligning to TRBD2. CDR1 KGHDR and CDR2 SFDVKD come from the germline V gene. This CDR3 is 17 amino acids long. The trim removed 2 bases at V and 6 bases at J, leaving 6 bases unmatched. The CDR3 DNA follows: TGTGCCACCAGTGATTACGGGACTAGCGGGACGTCCAATGAGCAGTTCTTC. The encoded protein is CATSDYGTSGTSNEQFF.

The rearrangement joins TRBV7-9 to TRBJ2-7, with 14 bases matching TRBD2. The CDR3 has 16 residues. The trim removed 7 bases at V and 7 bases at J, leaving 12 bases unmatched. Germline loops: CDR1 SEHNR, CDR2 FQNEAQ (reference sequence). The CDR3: CASKGTSGSPQYEQYF. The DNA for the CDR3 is TGTGCCAGCAAAGGGACTAGCGGGAGTCCGCAATATGAGCAGTACTTC.

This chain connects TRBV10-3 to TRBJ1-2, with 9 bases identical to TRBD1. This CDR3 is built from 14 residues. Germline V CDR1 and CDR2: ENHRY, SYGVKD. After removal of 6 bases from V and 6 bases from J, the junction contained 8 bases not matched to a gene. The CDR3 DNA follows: TGTGCCATCAGCTCCGGGACAGGGTTTGATGGCTACACCTTC. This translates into CAISSGTGFDGYTF.

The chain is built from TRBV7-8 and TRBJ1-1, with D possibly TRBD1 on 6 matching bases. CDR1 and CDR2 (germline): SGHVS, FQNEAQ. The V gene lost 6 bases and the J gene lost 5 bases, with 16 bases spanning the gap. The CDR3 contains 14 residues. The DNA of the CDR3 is TGTGCCAGCAGTTTCAGGGGCGAGCTAACTGAAGCTTTCTTT. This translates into CASSFRGELTEAFF.